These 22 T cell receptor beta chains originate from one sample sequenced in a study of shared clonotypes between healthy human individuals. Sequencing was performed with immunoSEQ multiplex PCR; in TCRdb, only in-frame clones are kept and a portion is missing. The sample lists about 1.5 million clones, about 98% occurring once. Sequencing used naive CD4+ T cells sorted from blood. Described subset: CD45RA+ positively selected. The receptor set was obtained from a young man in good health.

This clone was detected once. The CDR3 nucleotides read TGCAGCGCCAAAGGGGGCGGGCCGAGCTCCTACGAGCAGTACTTC. Its protein is CSAKGGGPSSYEQYF. V is TRBV29-1 and J is TRBJ2-7, with 7 positions matching TRBD1. This CDR3 region has 15 residues. Germline V gives CDR1 SQVTM, CDR2 ANQGSEA. The J segment lost 0 bases and the V segment lost 7 bases, leaving 12 bases of the junction unmatched.

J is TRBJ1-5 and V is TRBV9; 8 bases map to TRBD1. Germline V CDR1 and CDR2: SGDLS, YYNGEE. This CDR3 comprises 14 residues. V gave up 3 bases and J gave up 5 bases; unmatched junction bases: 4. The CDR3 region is CASSDGQGYQPQHF. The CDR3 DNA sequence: TGTGCCAGCAGCGACGGACAGGGATATCAGCCCCAGCATTTT.

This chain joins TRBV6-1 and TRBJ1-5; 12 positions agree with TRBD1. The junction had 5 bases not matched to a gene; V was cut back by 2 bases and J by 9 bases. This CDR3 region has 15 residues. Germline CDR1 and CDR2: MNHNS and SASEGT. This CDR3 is CASSEYGTGGWPQHF. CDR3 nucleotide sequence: TGTGCCAGCAGTGAATATGGGACAGGGGGCTGGCCCCAGCATTTT.

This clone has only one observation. The CDR3 nucleotides are TGTGCCAGCAGTTCCTATACGGGTGTGTCGGGGGAGCTGTTTTTT. Translation: CASSSYTGVSGELFF. The chain uses TRBV27 and TRBJ2-2; D unresolved. Between the trimmed V and J ends, which lost 4 bases and 8 bases, there was a span of 17 bases. The CDR3 length is 15 residues. The germline V gene encodes CDR1 MNHEY and CDR2 SMNVEV (reference sequence).

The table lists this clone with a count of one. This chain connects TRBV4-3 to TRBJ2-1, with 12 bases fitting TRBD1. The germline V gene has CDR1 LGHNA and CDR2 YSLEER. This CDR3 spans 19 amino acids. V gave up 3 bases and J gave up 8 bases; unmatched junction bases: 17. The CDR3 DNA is TGCGCCAGCAGCCAGGGGAATTTCCCCCGGGACAGGGGGCTGGATGAGCAGTTCTTC. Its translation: CASSQGNFPRDRGLDEQFF.

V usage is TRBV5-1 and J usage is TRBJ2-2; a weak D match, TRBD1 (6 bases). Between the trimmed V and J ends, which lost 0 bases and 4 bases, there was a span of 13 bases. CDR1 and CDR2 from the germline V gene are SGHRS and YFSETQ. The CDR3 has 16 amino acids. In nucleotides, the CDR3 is TGCGCCAGCAGCTTGGGACAGGCGGAAACCACCGGGGAGCTGTTTTTT. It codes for CASSLGQAETTGELFF. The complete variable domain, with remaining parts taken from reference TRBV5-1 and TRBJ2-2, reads KAGVTQTPRYLIKTRGQQVTLSCSPISGHRSVSWYQQTPGQGLQFLFEYFSETQRNKGNFPGRFSGRQFSNSRSEMNVSTLELGDSALYLCASSLGQAETTGELFFGEGSRLTVL.

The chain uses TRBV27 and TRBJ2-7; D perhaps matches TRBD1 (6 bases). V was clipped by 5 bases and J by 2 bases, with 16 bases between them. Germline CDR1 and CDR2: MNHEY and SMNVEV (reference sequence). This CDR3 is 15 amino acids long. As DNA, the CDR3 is TGTGCCAGCAGTCCTTACCGGGACATCCCCTACGAGCAGTACTTC. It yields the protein CASSPYRDIPYEQYF.

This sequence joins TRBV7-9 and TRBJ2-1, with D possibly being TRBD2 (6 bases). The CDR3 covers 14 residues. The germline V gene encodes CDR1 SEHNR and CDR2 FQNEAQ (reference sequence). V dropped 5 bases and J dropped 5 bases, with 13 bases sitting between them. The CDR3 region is CASSLRLEDNEQFF. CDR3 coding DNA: TGTGCCAGCAGCCTACGACTAGAGGACAATGAGCAGTTCTTC.

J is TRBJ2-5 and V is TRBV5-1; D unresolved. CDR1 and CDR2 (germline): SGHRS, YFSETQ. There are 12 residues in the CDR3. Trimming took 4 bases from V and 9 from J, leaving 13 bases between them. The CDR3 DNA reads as TGCGCCAGCAGCGCCGATGCGTGGCCCCAGTACTTC. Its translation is CASSADAWPQYF. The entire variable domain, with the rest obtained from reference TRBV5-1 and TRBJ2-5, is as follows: KAGVTQTPRYLIKTRGQQVTLSCSPISGHRSVSWYQQTPGQGLQFLFEYFSETQRNKGNFPGRFSGRQFSNSRSEMNVSTLELGDSALYLCASSADAWPQYFGPGTRLLVL.

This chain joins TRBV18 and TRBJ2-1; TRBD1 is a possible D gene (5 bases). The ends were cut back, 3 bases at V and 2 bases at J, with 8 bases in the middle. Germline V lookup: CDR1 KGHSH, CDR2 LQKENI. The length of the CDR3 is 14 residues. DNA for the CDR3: TGTGCCAGCTCACCTGAGACAGCCTACAATGAGCAGTTCTTC. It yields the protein CASSPETAYNEQFF. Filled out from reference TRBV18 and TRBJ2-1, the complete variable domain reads NAGVMQNPRHLVRRRGQEARLRCSPMKGHSHVYWYRQLPEEGLKFMVYLQKENIIDESGMPKERFSAEFPKEGPSILRIQQVVRGDSAAYFCASSPETAYNEQFFGPGTRLTVL.

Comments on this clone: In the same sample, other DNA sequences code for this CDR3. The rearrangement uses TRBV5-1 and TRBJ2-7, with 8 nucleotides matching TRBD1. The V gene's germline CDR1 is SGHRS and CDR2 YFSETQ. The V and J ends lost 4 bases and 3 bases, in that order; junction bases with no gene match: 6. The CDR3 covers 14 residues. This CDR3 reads CASSTGQGHYEQYF. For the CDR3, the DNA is TGCGCCAGCAGCACCGGACAGGGTCACTACGAGCAGTACTTC. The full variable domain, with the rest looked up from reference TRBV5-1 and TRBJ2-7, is KAGVTQTPRYLIKTRGQQVTLSCSPISGHRSVSWYQQTPGQGLQFLFEYFSETQRNKGNFPGRFSGRQFSNSRSEMNVSTLELGDSALYLCASSTGQGHYEQYFGPGTRLTVT.

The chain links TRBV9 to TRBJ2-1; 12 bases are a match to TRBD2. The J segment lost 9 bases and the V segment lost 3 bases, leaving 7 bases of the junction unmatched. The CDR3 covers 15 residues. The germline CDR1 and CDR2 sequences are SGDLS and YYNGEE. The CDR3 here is CASSALAGGTIEQFF. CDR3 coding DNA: TGTGCCAGCAGCGCGCTAGCGGGAGGGACCATTGAGCAGTTCTTC.

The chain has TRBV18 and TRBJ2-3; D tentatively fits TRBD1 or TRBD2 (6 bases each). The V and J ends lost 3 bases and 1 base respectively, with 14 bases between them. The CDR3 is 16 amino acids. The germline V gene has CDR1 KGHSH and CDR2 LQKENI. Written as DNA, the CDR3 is TGTGCCAGCTCACCTGGTAGGGGGGTAGGCACAGATACGCAGTATTTT. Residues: CASSPGRGVGTDTQYF.

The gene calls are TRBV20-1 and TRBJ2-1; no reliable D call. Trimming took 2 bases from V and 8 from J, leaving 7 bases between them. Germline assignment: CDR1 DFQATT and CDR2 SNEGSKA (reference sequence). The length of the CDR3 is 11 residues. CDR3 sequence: CSARLVHEQFF. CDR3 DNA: TGCAGTGCTAGACTAGTCCATGAGCAGTTCTTC.

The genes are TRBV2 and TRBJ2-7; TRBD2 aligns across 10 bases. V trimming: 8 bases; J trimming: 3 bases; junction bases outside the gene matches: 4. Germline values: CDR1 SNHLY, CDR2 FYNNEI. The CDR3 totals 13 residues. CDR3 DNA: TGTGCCAGCGGAGCGGGAGGGTTCTACGAGCAGTACTTC. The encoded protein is CASGAGGFYEQYF. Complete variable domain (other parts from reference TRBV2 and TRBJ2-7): EPEVTQTPSHQVTQMGQEVILRCVPISNHLYFYWYRQILGQKVEFLVSFYNNEISEKSEIFDDQFSVERPDGSNFTLKIRSTKLEDSAMYFCASGAGGFYEQYFGPGTRLTVT.

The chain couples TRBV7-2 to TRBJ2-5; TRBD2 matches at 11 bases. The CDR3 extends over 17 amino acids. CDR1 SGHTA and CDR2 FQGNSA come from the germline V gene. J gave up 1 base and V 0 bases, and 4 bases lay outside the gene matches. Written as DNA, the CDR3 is TGTGCCAGCAGCTTAGCTAGCGGGAGGGCCCGCCAAGAGACCCAGTACTTC. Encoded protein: CASSLASGRARQETQYF.

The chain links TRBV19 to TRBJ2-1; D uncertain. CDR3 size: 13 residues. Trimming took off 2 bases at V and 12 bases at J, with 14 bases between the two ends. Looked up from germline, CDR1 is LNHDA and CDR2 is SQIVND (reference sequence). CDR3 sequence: CASSIFAGKVQFF. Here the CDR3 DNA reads TGTGCCAGTAGTATATTTGCCGGCAAGGTGCAGTTCTTC.

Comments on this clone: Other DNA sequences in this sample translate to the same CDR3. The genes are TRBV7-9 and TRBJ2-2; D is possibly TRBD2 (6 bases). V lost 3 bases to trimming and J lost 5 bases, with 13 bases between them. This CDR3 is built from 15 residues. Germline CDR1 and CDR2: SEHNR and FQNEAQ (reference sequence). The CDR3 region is CASSLVGRVTGELFF. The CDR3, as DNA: TGTGCCAGCAGCTTGGTCGGGAGAGTTACCGGGGAGCTGTTTTTT.

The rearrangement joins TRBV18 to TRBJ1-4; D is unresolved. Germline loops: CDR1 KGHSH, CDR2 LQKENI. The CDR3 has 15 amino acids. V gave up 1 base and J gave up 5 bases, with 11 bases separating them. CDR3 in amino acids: CASSPRPSRNEKLFF. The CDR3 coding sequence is TGTGCCAGCTCACCACGGCCGAGTCGAAATGAAAAACTGTTTTTT.

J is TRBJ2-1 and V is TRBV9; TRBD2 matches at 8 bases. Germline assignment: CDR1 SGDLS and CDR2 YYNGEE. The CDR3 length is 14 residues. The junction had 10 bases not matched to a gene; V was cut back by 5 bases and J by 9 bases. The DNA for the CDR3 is TGTGCCAGCAGTATTCCGGGACTAGTTCCTGAGCAGTTCTTC. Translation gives CASSIPGLVPEQFF.

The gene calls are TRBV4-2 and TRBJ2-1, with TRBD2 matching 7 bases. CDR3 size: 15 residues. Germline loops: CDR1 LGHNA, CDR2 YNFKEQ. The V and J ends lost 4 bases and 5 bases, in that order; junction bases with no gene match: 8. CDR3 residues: CASSPNSGMHNEQFF. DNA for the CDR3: TGTGCCAGCAGCCCCAACAGCGGGATGCACAATGAGCAGTTCTTC.

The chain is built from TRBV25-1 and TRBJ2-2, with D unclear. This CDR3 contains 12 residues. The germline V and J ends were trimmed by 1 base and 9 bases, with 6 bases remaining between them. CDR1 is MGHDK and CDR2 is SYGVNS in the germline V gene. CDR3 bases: TGTGCCAGCAGTGAATCACAGAGGGAGCTGTTTTTT. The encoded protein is CASSESQRELFF.